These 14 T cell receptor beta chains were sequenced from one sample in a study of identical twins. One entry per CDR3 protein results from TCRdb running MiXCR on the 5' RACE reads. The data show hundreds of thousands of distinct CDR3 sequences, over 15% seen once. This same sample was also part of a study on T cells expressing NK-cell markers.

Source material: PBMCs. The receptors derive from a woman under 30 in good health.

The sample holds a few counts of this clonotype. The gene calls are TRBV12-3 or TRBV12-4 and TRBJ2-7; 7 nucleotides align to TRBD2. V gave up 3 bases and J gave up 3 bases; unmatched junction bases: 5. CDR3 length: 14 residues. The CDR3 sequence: CASSFSGGIYEQYF. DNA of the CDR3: TGTGCCAGCAGTTTCTCCGGGGGGATCTACGAGCAGTACTTC.

The CDR3 is CSARRQTHEQYF. Here the CDR3 DNA reads TGCAGTGCTAGACGGCAGACTCACGAGCAGTACTTC. This chain uses TRBV20-1 with TRBJ2-7; D is unresolved. V lost 2 bases to trimming and J lost 5 bases, with 10 bases between them. Germline lookup yields CDR1 DFQATT and CDR2 SNEGSKA (reference sequence). The CDR3 covers 12 residues.

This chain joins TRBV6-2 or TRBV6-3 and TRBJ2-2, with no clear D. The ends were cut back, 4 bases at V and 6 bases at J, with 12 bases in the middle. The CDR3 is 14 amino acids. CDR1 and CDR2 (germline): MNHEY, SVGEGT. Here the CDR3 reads CASSFVGLAGELFF. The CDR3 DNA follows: TGTGCCAGCAGTTTCGTGGGCCTAGCCGGGGAGCTGTTTTTT.

CDR3 coding DNA: TGCAGCTGCGGGGGGACGGCCGGCACAGATACGCAGTATTTT. Translated, it gives CSCGGTAGTDTQYF. The chain employs TRBV29-1 and TRBJ2-3, with 8 bases that match TRBD2. This CDR3 is 14 amino acids long. The trim removed 8 bases at V and 1 base at J, leaving 8 bases unmatched. Germline V gene data show CDR1 as SQVTM and CDR2 as ANQGSEA.

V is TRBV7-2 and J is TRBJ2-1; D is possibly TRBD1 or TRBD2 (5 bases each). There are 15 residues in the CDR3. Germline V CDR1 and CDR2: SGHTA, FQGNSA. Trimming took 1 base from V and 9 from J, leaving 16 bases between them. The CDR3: CASSLGPEGISEQFF. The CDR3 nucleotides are TGTGCCAGCAGCTTAGGCCCAGAGGGGATCAGTGAGCAGTTCTTC. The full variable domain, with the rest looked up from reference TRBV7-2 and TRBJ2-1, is GAGVSQSPSNKVTEKGKDVELRCDPISGHTALYWYRQSLGQGLEFLIYFQGNSAPDKSGLPSDRFSAERTGGSVSTLTIQRTQQEDSAVYLCASSLGPEGISEQFFGPGTRLTVL.

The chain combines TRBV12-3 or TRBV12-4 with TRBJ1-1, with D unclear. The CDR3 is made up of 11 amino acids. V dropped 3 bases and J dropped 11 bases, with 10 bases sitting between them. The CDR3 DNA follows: TGTGCCAGCAGTTTCTTCCCCCAGGCTTTCTTT. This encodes CASSFFPQAFF.

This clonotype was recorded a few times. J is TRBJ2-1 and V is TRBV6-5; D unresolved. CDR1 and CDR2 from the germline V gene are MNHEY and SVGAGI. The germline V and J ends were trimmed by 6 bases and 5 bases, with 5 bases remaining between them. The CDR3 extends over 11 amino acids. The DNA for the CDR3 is TGTGCCAGCAGGTCCAACAATGAGCAGTTCTTC. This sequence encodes CASRSNNEQFF.

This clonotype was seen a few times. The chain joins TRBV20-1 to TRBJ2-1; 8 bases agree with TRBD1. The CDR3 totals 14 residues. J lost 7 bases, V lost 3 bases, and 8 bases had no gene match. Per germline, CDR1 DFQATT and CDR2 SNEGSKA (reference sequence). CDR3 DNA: TGCAGTGCTAGCGGCAGGGGGCTGAAAAATGAGCAGTTCTTC. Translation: CSASGRGLKNEQFF.

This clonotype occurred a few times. The CDR3 protein is CASSEGGAPQPQHF. In DNA, the CDR3 is TGTGCCAGCAGTGAAGGGGGGGCACCTCAGCCCCAGCATTTT. This chain joins TRBV25-1 and TRBJ1-5; D is possibly TRBD1 (6 bases). CDR1 is MGHDK and CDR2 is SYGVNS in the germline V gene. V lost 2 bases and J 6 bases, leaving 11 bases between the germline ends. The length of the CDR3 is 14 residues.

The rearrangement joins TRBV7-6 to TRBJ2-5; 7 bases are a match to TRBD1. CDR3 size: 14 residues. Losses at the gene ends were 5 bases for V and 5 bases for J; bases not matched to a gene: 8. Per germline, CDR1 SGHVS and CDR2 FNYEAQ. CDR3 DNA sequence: TGTGCCAGCAGCATCCGAGGGGGCGTTGAGACCCAGTACTTC. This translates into CASSIRGGVETQYF.

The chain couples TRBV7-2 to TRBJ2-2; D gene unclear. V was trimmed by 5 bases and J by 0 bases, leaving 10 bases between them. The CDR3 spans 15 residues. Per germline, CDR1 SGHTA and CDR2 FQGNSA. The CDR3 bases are TGTGCCAGCAGCCTCGGCCCTACGAACACCGGGGAGCTGTTTTTT. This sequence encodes CASSLGPTNTGELFF. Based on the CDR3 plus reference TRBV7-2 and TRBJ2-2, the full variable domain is GAGVSQSPSNKVTEKGKDVELRCDPISGHTALYWYRQSLGQGLEFLIYFQGNSAPDKSGLPSDRFSAERTGGSVSTLTIQRTQQEDSAVYLCASSLGPTNTGELFFGEGSRLTVL.

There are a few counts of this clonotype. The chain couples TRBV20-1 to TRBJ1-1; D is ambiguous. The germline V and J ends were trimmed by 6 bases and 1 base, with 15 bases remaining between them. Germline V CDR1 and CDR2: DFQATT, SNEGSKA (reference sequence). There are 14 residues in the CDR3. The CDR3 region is CSARWEVGNTEAFF. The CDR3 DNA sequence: TGCAGTGCGCGGTGGGAGGTGGGGAACACTGAAGCTTTCTTT.

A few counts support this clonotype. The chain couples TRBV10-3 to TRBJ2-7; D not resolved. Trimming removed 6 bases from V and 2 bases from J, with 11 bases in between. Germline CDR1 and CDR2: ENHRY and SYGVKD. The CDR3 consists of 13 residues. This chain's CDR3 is CAISLDGTYEQYF. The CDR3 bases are TGTGCCATCAGCCTGGACGGTACCTACGAGCAGTACTTC.

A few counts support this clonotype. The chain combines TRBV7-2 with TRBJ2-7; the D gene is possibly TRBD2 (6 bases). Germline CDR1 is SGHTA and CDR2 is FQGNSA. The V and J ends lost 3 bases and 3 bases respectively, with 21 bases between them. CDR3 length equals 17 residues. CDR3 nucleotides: TGTGCCAGCAGCTTTACGCCGGGACTCTCTGGCAGCTACGAGCAGTACTTC. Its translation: CASSFTPGLSGSYEQYF.